The clone carrying this TCR beta chain came up a few times. The record originates from a study of blood T cell repertoires in COVID-19. Background on the study: The analysed material was cDNA or gDNA that came from T cells, B-cell-depleted T cells, or PBMCs.

The authors' processing: From reference gene primer amplification, estimates of nucleated cell counts were derived. The assay was immunoSEQ multiplex PCR, and TCRdb's table has in-frame clones only and misses some. The D gene and trimming were derived from the DNA, and the V and J assignments and clone size from that table. The table records 140,000 or so clones, around three quarters of them present only once. Looked up from germline, CDR1 is KGHSH and CDR2 is LQKENI. J gave up 0 bases and V 3 bases, and 4 bases lay outside the gene matches. The CDR3 has 16 residues. The sequencing input was peripheral blood. This TCR was sampled from a man aged 60 to 69 with acute or convalescent COVID-19. J is TRBJ2-1 and V is TRBV18; 8 positions agree with TRBD2. The CDR3 sequence is CASSPIAGPSYNEQFF. The CDR3, as DNA: TGTGCCAGCTCACCTATAGCGGGACCCTCCTACAATGAGCAGTTCTTC.